This entry lists 13 T cell receptor beta chains sequenced from one sample in a study of blood T cell repertoires in COVID-19. Here immunoSEQ multiplex PCR was the method, and the copy in TCRdb shows in-frame clones only, minus some. The table includes about 480,000 clones, about nine tenths detected once. Sample: PBMCs or T cells enriched from blood (not recorded which). The source of these receptors is an older woman who had recovered from COVID-19.

J is TRBJ1-1 and V is TRBV6-4; TRBD1 matches at 9 bases. This CDR3 contains 15 residues. Trimming at V came to 0 bases and at J to 11 bases, leaving 10 bases not matched to a gene. Per the germline V gene, CDR1 is MRHNA and CDR2 is SNTAGT. This CDR3 reads CASSDSGTGPVGAFF. CDR3 bases: TGTGCCAGCAGTGACTCAGGGACAGGGCCTGTAGGGGCTTTCTTT.

Note on this clone: Distinct nucleotide sequences in the sample also encode this CDR3. The chain links TRBV5-1 to TRBJ2-5; TRBD1 matches 12 bases. V dropped 4 bases and J dropped 4; count of bases not matched to a gene: 8. The CDR3 has 16 amino acids. Germline V gene data show CDR1 as SGHRS and CDR2 as YFSETQ. CDR3: CASSSGPGQGAETQYF. For the CDR3, the DNA is TGCGCCAGCAGCAGTGGGCCGGGACAGGGGGCAGAGACCCAGTACTTC.

The V gene is TRBV3-1 (or the pseudogene TRBV3-2), the J gene TRBJ1-5; no reliable D call. The V and J ends lost 3 bases and 4 bases respectively, with 7 bases between them. Germline V gene data show CDR1 as LGHDT and CDR2 as YNNKEL (reference sequence). The CDR3 is 13 amino acids. The CDR3 bases are TGTGCCAGCAGCCAGGGCCTTAATCAGCCCCAGCATTTT. Translation gives CASSQGLNQPQHF.

Remarks on this clone: Other nucleotide sequences in the sample specify the same CDR3. The chain uses TRBV5-1 and TRBJ1-1, with 10 bases matching TRBD1. V was pared by 4 bases and J by 5 bases, with 5 bases of the junction left unmatched. The CDR3 contains 14 residues. The germline V gene encodes CDR1 SGHRS and CDR2 YFSETQ. The CDR3 is CASSLGQGETEAFF. CDR3 in DNA: TGCGCCAGCAGCCTAGGACAGGGGGAAACTGAAGCTTTCTTT.

CDR3 nucleotides: TGTGCCAGTAGTCGGGGACAGGGGGCAAATGGCTACACCTTC. Its protein is CASSRGQGANGYTF. This chain joins TRBV19 and TRBJ1-2; 12 bases line up with TRBD1. The length of the CDR3 is 14 residues. CDR1 is LNHDA, CDR2 SQIVND, per germline (reference sequence). Germline trimming cut 5 bases from V and 6 bases from J; bases unmatched to any gene: 4.

As concerns this clone: At one boundary the junction diverges from the germline segment, which might be a read error. V gene TRBV3-1 (or the pseudogene TRBV3-2) combines with J gene TRBJ1-5; 7 nucleotides line up with TRBD1. Per the germline V gene, CDR1 is LGHDT and CDR2 is YNNKEL (reference sequence). This CDR3 has 14 residues. The CDR3 bases are TGTGCCAGCAGCGAAGACAGGGTTAATCAGCCCCAGCATTTT. Its translation is CASSEDRVNQPQHF.

The genes are TRBV5-4 and TRBJ1-1; 7 bases align to TRBD1. CDR1 is SGHNT and CDR2 is YYREEE in the germline V gene (reference sequence). CDR3 size: 12 residues. The trim removed 3 bases at V and 4 bases at J, leaving 0 bases unmatched. CDR3 sequence: CASSWDSTEAFF. The DNA for the CDR3 is TGTGCCAGCAGCTGGGACAGCACTGAAGCTTTCTTT.

The chain carries TRBV5-5 and TRBJ2-1; 12 nucleotides align to TRBD2. The germline V gene has CDR1 SGHKS and CDR2 YYEKEE (reference sequence). Trimming removed 4 bases from V and 4 bases from J; junction bases left unmatched: 3. This CDR3 is 15 amino acids long. CDR3 bases: TGTGCCAGCAGCACTAGCGGGGGGTTATACAATGAGCAGTTCTTC. Amino acids: CASSTSGGLYNEQFF.

The chain links TRBV5-1 to TRBJ1-4, with TRBD1 identical over 8 bases. Germline assignment: CDR1 SGHRS and CDR2 YFSETQ. Unmatched junction bases numbered 11, after V lost 5 bases and J lost 2 bases. This CDR3 has 17 amino acids. The CDR3 coding sequence is TGCGCCAGCAGGCAGACAGGGGCTACGGGGACTAATGAAAAACTGTTTTTT. As protein: CASRQTGATGTNEKLFF.

The J gene is TRBJ1-1, the V gene TRBV18; 8 bases agree with TRBD1. The J segment lost 8 bases and the V segment lost 2 bases, leaving 13 bases of the junction unmatched. CDR1 is KGHSH, CDR2 LQKENI, per germline. The CDR3 loop spans 16 amino acids. CDR3 in amino acids: CASSPGVDRGVTEAFF. The CDR3 DNA reads as TGTGCCAGCTCACCAGGAGTAGACAGGGGAGTAACGGAAGCTTTCTTT.

V gene TRBV7-9 combines with J gene TRBJ2-7, with a weak D call TRBD2 (7 bases). Trimming pared 3 bases from V and 2 bases from J, leaving 14 bases between. Germline loops: CDR1 SEHNR, CDR2 FQNEAQ (reference sequence). The CDR3 consists of 15 residues. DNA of the CDR3: TGTGCCAGCAGCTTGGGCGGGGGCCCTACCTACGAGCAGTACTTC. It is translated as CASSLGGGPTYEQYF.

V is TRBV5-4 and J is TRBJ2-1; D is undetermined. Germline lookup yields CDR1 SGHNT and CDR2 YYREEE (reference sequence). This CDR3 comprises 15 residues. V was cut by 6 bases and J by 6 bases, with 19 bases left in between. The CDR3 is CASKESILIRNEQFF. CDR3 coding DNA: TGTGCCAGCAAAGAGAGCATTTTAATCCGCAATGAGCAGTTCTTC. The full variable domain, rest sourced from reference TRBV5-4 and TRBJ2-1, is ETGVTQSPTHLIKTRGQQVTLRCSSQSGHNTVSWYQQALGQGPQFIFQYYREEENGRGNFPPRFSGLQFPNYSSELNVNALELDDSALYLCASKESILIRNEQFFGPGTRLTVL.

This clone was counted a single time. This chain joins TRBV2 and TRBJ1-5; D remains ambiguous. The CDR3 totals 13 residues. Germline V lookup: CDR1 SNHLY, CDR2 FYNNEI. Trimming took off 8 bases at V and 2 bases at J, with 10 bases between the two ends. The CDR3 loop reads CASGRDGNQPQHF. DNA of the CDR3: TGTGCCAGCGGTCGGGATGGCAATCAGCCCCAGCATTTT.